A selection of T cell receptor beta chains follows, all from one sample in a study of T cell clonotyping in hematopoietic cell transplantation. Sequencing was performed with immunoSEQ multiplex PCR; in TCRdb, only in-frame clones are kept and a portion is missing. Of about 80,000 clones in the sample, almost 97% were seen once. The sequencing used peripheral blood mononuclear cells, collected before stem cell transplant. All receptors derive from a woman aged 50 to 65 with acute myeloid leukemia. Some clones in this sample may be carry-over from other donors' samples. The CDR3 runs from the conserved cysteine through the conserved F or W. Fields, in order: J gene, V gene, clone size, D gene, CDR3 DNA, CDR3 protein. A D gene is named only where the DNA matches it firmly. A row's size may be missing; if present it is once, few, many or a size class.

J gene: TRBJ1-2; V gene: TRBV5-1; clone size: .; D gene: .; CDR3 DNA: TGCGCCTGTGGACACTCTCATGGCTACACCTTC; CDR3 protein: CACGHSHGYTF
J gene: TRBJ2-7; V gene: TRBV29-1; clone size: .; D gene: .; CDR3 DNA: TGCAGCGTTGACCTGCCTGGAGGAGATTACGAGCAGTACTTC; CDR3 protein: CSVDLPGGDYEQYF
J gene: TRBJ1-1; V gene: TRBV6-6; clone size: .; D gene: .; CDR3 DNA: TGTGCCAGCAGTTACCCCCCGCCGGACGCGACTGAAGCTTTCTTT; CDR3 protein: CASSYPPPDATEAFF
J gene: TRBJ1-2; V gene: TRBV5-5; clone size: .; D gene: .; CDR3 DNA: TGTGCCAGCAGCCAGCAGGGTGGCGGCTACACCTTC; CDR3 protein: CASSQQGGGYTF
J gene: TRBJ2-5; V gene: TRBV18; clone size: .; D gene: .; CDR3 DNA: TGTGCCAGCTCAGAACAGGGGAGGGAGACCCAGTACTTC; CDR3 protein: CASSEQGRETQYF
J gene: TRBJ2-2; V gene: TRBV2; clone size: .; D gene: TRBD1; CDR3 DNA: TGTGCCAGCAGGACTGACAGGGGAGGAAACACCGGGGAGCTGTTTTTT; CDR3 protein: CASRTDRGGNTGELFF
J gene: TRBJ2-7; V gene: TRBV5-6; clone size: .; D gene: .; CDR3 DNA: TGTGCCAGCTCCCTAGCCTCTGGCTACGAGCAGTACTTC; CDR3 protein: CASSLASGYEQYF
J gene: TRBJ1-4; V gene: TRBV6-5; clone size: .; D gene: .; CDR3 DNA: TGTGCCAGCAGTTACTCGGGACAACATGAAAAACTGTTTTTT; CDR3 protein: CASSYSGQHEKLFF
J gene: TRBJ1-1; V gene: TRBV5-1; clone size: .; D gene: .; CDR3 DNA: TGCGCCAGCAGCTTGGGGTCTGTGGGAGCTGACACTGAAGCTTTCTTT; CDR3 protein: CASSLGSVGADTEAFF
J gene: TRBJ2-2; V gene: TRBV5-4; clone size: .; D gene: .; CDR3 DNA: TGTGCCAGCAGAAGAACCGGGACTTCTAACACCGGGGAGCTGTTTTTT; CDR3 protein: CASRRTGTSNTGELFF
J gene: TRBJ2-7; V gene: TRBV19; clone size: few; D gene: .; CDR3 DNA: TGTGCCAGTAGTAGAAGTGTCATGAGCTCCTACGAGCAGTACTTC; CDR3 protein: CASSRSVMSSYEQYF
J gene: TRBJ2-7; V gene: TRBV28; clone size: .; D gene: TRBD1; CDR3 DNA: TGTGCCAGCAGTACCCCGGACAGGGGATACGAGCAGTACTTC; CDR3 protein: CASSTPDRGYEQYF
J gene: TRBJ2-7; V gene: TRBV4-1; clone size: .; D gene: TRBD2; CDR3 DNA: TGCGCCAGCAGCCAAGGCCCCGTGCAAGCGGGAGGGTACGAGCAGTACTTC; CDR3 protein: CASSQGPVQAGGYEQYF
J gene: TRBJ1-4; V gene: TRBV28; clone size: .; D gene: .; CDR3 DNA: TGTGCCAGCAAAATCCCGGGAACTAATGAAAAACTGTTTTTT; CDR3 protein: CASKIPGTNEKLFF
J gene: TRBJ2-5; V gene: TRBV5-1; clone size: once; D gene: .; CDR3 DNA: TGCGCCAGCAGCTTGCTCCAAGAGACCCAGTACTTC; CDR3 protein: CASSLLQETQYF
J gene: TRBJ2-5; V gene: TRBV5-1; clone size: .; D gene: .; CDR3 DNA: TGCGCCAGCAGCTTGGATCAGGGACGGGAGACCCAGTACTTC; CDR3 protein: CASSLDQGRETQYF
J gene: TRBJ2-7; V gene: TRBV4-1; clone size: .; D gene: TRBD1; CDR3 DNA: TGCGCCAGCAGCCAACTCGGGACAGGGGGCTCCGAGCAGTACTTC; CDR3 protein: CASSQLGTGGSEQYF
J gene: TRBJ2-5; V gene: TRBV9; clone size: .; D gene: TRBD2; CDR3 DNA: TGTGCCAGCAGCGTGCGGGGGGAGGGAGAGACCCAGTACTTC; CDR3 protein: CASSVRGEGETQYF
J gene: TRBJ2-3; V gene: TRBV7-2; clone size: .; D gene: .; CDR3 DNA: TGTGCCAGCAGATCCTACAGTGGTACGCAGTATTTT; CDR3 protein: CASRSYSGTQYF
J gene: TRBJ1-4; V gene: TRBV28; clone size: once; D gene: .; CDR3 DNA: TGTGCCAGCAGTTCACGGGGGGTCGAAAAACTGTTTTTT; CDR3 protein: CASSSRGVEKLFF
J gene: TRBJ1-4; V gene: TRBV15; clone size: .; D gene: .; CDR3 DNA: TGTGCCACCAGCAGTCTAACGACACGAGACGAAAAACTGTTTTTT; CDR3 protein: CATSSLTTRDEKLFF
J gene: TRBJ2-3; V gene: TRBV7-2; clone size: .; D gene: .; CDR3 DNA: TGTGCCAGCAGCTGGGCGGGCCAGCTTGGCACAGATACGCAGTATTTT; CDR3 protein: CASSWAGQLGTDTQYF
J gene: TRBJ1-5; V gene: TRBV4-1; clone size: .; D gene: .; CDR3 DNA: TGCGCCAGCAGCCAATTAGCAGGGTATCAGCCCCAGCATTTT; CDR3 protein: CASSQLAGYQPQHF
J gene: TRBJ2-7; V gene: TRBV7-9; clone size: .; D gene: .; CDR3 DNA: TGTGCCAGCAGCTTAAGTTACTACGAGCAGTACTTC; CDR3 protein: CASSLSYYEQYF
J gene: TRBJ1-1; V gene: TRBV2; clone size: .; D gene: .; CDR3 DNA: TGTGCCAGCAGTGCGGACAGTCCTATGAACACTGAAGCTTTCTTT; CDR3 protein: CASSADSPMNTEAFF
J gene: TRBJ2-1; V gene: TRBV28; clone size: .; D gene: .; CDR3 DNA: TGTGCCAGCAGTGTGGGACACCGGGGGACTGAGCAGTTCTTC; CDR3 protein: CASSVGHRGTEQFF
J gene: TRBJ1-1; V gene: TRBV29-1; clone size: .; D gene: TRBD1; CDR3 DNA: TGCAGCGTAATAGCAGGGGGGAACACTGAAGCTTTCTTT; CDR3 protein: CSVIAGGNTEAFF
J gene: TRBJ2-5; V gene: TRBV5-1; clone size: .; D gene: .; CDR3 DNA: TGCGCCAGCAGCTTGGCCTCGGTGGAGGAGACCCAGTACTTC; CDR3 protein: CASSLASVEETQYF
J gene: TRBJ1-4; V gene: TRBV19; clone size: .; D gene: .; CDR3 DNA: TGTGCCAGTAGTTTACAACACAGGACGAATGAAAAACTGTTTTTT; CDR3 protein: CASSLQHRTNEKLFF
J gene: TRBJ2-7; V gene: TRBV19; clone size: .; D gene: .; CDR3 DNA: TGTGCCAGTAGTACTCCACACTTTAAGCGGACTCACGAGCAGTACTTC; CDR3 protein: CASSTPHFKRTHEQYF
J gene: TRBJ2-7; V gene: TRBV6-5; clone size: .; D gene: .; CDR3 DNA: TGTGCCAGCAGTCGACAGGACTCCTACGAGCAGTACTTC; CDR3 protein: CASSRQDSYEQYF
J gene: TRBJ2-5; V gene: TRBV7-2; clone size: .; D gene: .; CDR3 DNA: TGTGCCAGCAGCTTAGGGGGGGCTAGCTTCAGAGAGACCCAGTACTTC; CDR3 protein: CASSLGGASFRETQYF
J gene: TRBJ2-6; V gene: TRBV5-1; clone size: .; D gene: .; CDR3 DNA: TGCGCCAGCAGCTTGGCCTCCTCTGGGGCCAACGTCCTGACTTTC; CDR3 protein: CASSLASSGANVLTF
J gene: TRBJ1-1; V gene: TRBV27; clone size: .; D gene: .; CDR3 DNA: TGTGCCAGCAGACAGGGTAGGACTGAAGCTTTCTTT; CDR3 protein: CASRQGRTEAFF
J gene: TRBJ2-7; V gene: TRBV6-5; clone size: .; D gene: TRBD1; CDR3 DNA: TGTGCCAGCAGTAAACAGGGGGCGCTTAAGTACGAGCAGTACTTC; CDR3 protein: CASSKQGALKYEQYF
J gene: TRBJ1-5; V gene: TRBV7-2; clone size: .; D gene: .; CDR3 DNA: TGTGCCAGCAGCTTACAGGGTGCAAACAATCAGCCCCAGCATTTT; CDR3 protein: CASSLQGANNQPQHF
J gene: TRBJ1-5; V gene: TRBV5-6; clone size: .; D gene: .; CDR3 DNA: TGTGCCAGCAGCTTTAGTGGACAGCCCCAGCATTTT; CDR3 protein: CASSFSGQPQHF
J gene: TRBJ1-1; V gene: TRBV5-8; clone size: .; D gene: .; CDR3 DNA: TGTGCCAGCAGGGAAGAAATGGGGCGGACTGAAGCTTTCTTT; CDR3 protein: CASREEMGRTEAFF
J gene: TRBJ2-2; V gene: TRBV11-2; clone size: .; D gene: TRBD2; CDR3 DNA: TGTGCCAGCAGCTTACGGGGCGGGGGAAACACCGGGGAGCTGTTTTTT; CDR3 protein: CASSLRGGGNTGELFF
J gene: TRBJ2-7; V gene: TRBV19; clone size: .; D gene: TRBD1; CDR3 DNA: TGTGCCAGTAGTGAGACAGGGTCTGGGGAGTTCGAGCAGTACTTC; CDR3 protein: CASSETGSGEFEQYF
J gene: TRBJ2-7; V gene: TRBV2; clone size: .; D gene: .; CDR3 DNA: TGTGCCAGCACGGGCGGGCAGACCTACGAGCAGTACTTC; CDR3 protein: CASTGGQTYEQYF
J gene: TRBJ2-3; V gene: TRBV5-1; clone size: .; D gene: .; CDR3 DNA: TGCGCCAGCAGCTGGGACGGTAGCACAGATACGCAGTATTTT; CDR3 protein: CASSWDGSTDTQYF
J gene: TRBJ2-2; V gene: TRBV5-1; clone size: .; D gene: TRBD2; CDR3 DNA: TGCGCCAGCAGCCGGGGAGGGGAAACCGGGGAGCTGTTTTTT; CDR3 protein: CASSRGGETGELFF